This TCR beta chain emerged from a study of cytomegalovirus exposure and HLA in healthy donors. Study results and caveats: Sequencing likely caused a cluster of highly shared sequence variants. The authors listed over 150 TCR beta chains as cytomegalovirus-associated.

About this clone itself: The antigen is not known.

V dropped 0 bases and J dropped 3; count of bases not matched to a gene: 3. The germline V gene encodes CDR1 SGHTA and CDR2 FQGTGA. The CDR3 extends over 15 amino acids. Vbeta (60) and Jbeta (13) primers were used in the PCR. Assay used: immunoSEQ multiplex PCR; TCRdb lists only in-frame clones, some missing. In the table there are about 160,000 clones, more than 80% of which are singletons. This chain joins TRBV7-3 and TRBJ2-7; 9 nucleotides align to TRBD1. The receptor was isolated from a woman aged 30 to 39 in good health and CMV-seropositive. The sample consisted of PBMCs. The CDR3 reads CASSLTQGANYEQYF. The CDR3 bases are TGTGCCAGCAGCTTAACACAGGGGGCGAACTACGAGCAGTACTTC. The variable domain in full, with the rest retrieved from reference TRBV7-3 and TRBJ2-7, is GAGVSQTPSNKVTEKGKYVELRCDPISGHTALYWYRQSLGQGPEFLIYFQGTGAADDSGLPNDRFFAVRPEGSVSTLKIQRTERGDSAVYLCASSLTQGANYEQYFGPGTRLTVT.